The T cell receptor beta chain under discussion was sequenced for a study of blood T cell repertoires in COVID-19. Overall study context: The United States, Italy and Spain supplied acute and convalescent COVID-19 samples. Sample material is recorded as cDNA or gDNA derived from T cells, B-cell-depleted T cells, or PBMCs.

To note about this clone: This sample also contains other DNA sequences that code for the same CDR3.

Per the authors' pipeline: How many nucleated cells were present was estimated from reference gene primer amplification. Method: immunoSEQ multiplex PCR; TCRdb's copy keeps in-frame clones and lacks some. Clonal size and the V and J genes are those of that table, whereas D and trimming came from the DNA. The data contain approximately 91,000 clones, approximately 80% of them singletons. The sequence derives from a man between 65 and 85 years old with acute or convalescent COVID-19. Sequenced: peripheral blood.

The CDR3 reads CASSLQGNTEAFF. The CDR3 region has the DNA TGTGCCAGCAGCTTACAGGGGAACACTGAAGCTTTCTTT. This chain connects TRBV7-3 to TRBJ1-1, with a possible D match to TRBD1 (5 bases). The CDR3 is 13 amino acids. CDR1 is SGHTA, CDR2 FQGTGA, per germline. V was shortened by 2 bases and J by 1 base, with 5 bases between the two germline ends.